This T cell receptor beta chain was identified during a study of human T cells and chemical hapten exposure. Study-wide background: Small pooled library volume differences mainly caused per-sample TCR yield variation. Overall study findings and caveats: Clustering by CDR3 similarity yielded significantly more large clusters from expanded TCRs than controls. The number of TCRs above 1 in 1000 frequency did not change after DPC sensitization.

Only a few counts were recorded for this clonotype. No antigen is known for it. TCRdb re-called the RACE reads with MiXCR, one entry per CDR3 protein. The top ten hold around 6.8% of the sample, which has fewer than 80,000 distinct CDR3 sequences, 10% seen once. Sample time point: patch test 2, 6 weeks after DPC sensitization. Treatment defined: therapeutic diphenylcyclopropenone sensitization with weekly scalp DPC. Patients had alopecia, were aged 18 to 70, and were not pregnant. Germline assignment: CDR1 SGHDN and CDR2 FVKESK. Unmatched junction bases numbered 11, after V lost 4 bases and J lost 9 bases. CDR3 length: 16 residues.

Here the sequenced sample was whole blood, taken in connection with sensitization to the hapten diphenylcyclopropenone (DPC). The sequence was obtained from a woman aged 45 to 65 with alopecia areata. Some clones in this sample may be carry-over from other donors' samples. This chain connects TRBV14 to TRBJ2-1; 11 positions agree with TRBD2. CDR3 coding DNA: TGTGCCAGCAGCCGGGGACTAGCGGTCGTTGCCCGTGAGCAGTTCTTC. It is translated as CASSRGLAVVAREQFF.